This is a list of T cell receptor beta chains from one sample in a study of blood T cell repertoires in COVID-19. Produced via immunoSEQ multiplex PCR; TCRdb's table is partial and in-frame only. Among 150,000 to 200,000 clones listed, 79% were seen once. What was sequenced was peripheral blood. The receptors here all came from a man in his 60s with active or convalescent COVID-19. CDR3s include the opening cysteine and the closing phenylalanine or tryptophan. Each record gives: CDR3 DNA, CDR3 protein, clone size, J gene, D gene, V gene. A D gene is named only where the DNA matches it firmly. The size entry is marked missing in some rows and otherwise reads once, few, many or a size class.

TGTGCTAGTGGTTTGGAGGGGGGGACCACTGAAGCTTTCTTT CASGLEGGTTEAFF - TRBJ1-1 - TRBV12-5
TGTGCCAGCAGCTTTAGCAGGGGCTACGAGCAGTACTTC CASSFSRGYEQYF - TRBJ2-7 - TRBV27
TGTGCCAGCAGCCTTGGACTAGCGGGGAAGCTGGATACGCAGTATTTT CASSLGLAGKLDTQYF - TRBJ2-3 TRBD2 TRBV14
TGTGCCATCAGTGCAACACAGGGAAGGGGACAGGGCGGTAACTATGGCTACACCTTC CAISATQGRGQGGNYGYTF few TRBJ1-2 TRBD1 TRBV10-3
TGTGCCATTCGCCGGGACAGGGGATTGGATACGCAGTATTTT CAIRRDRGLDTQYF - TRBJ2-3 TRBD1 TRBV28
TGCGCCAGCAGCACCGAGACTAGCGGGACAACAGATACGCAGTATTTT CASSTETSGTTDTQYF few TRBJ2-3 TRBD2 TRBV5-1
TGTGCCAGCAGCGTAGCTAGCAGCCAAGAGACCCAGTACTTC CASSVASSQETQYF - TRBJ2-5 - TRBV9
TGTGCCAGCATTCCTAGCTCGATCCTCTACAATGAGCAGTTCTTC CASIPSSILYNEQFF - TRBJ2-1 - TRBV7-9
TGTGCCAGCATCGAGAGCGGGGGTTCTGCCGGGGAGCTGTTTTTT CASIESGGSAGELFF - TRBJ2-2 TRBD2 TRBV27
TGTGCCAGTAGTTCATCTAGCGGGAGCTCCTACGAGCAGTACTTC CASSSSSGSSYEQYF - TRBJ2-7 TRBD2 TRBV19
TGTGCCAGCAGCTTACAGCGGAGGGATGGCTACACCTTC CASSLQRRDGYTF once TRBJ1-2 - TRBV5-6
TGTGCCAGCAGTTTATCCGACCGGGGAGAGCAGTACTTC CASSLSDRGEQYF - TRBJ2-7 - TRBV28
TGTGCCAGCAGCTCGACTAGCGGGAACGAGCAGTACTTC CASSSTSGNEQYF - TRBJ2-7 TRBD2 TRBV7-2
TGTGCCAGTAAAACCGGGACAGGGGGTTATCAGCCCCAGCATTTT CASKTGTGGYQPQHF - TRBJ1-5 TRBD1 TRBV19
TGTGCCAGCAGCTTACTTAAAGGAGGCGAAAACATTCAGTACTTC CASSLLKGGENIQYF - TRBJ2-4 - TRBV7-9
TGTGCCAGTAGTAAGAGACAGGGCGGCGACGAGCAGTACTTC CASSKRQGGDEQYF few TRBJ2-7 TRBD1 TRBV19
TGTGCCAGCAGCTTGGCTGGCGGGAGGGTCTACGAGCAGTACTTC CASSLAGGRVYEQYF many TRBJ2-7 TRBD2 TRBV5-4
TGTGCCACCAGTGATGGGGGACTAGCGGGAGTTGATACGCAGTATTTT CATSDGGLAGVDTQYF once TRBJ2-3 TRBD2 TRBV24-1
TGTGCCAGCAGCCTTAGGGTATCAGGGCCCAATGAGCAGTTCTTC CASSLRVSGPNEQFF - TRBJ2-1 - TRBV11-3
TGTGCCAGCAGTGCGTTAGGCGGGAGAATGGACAATGAGCAGTTCTTC CASSALGGRMDNEQFF few TRBJ2-1 TRBD2 TRBV25-1
TGTGCCACCAGCAGAACTAGACGTTTTGTCGGTTCGGATGAGCAGTTCTTC CATSRTRRFVGSDEQFF - TRBJ2-1 - TRBV15
TGTGCCAGCAGGCTAGCGGGAGCGGGTGAGCAGTACTTC CASRLAGAGEQYF - TRBJ2-7 TRBD2 TRBV6-6
TGCGCCAGCAGCTGGTTAGCGGGAGGTCGAAATGAGCAGTTCTTC CASSWLAGGRNEQFF - TRBJ2-1 TRBD2 TRBV5-1
TGTGCCAGTCTTACAGGGGACCCTATCTACGAGCAGTACTTC CASLTGDPIYEQYF few TRBJ2-7 TRBD1 TRBV19
TGTGCCAGCAGCCTCCGAGGCGGACAGGGCTATGGCTACACCTTC CASSLRGGQGYGYTF - TRBJ1-2 TRBD1 TRBV3-1/TRBV3-2
TGTGCCAGTAGTATCCGACTAGGGACAGAGACCCAGTACTTC CASSIRLGTETQYF - TRBJ2-5 - TRBV19